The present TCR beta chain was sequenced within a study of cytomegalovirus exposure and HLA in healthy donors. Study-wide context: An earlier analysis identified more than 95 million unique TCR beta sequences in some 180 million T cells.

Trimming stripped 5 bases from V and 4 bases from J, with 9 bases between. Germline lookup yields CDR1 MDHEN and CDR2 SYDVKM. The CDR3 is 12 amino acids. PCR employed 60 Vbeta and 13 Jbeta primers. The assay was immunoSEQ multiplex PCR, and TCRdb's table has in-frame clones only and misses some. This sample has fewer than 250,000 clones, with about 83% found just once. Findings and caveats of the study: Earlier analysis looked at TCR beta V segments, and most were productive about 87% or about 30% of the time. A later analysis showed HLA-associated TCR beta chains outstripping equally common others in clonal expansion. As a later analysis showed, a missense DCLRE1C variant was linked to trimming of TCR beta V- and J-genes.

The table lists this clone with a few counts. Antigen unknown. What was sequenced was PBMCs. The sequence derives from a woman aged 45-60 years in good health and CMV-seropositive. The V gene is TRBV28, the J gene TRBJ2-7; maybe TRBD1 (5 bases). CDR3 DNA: TGTGCCAGCAGTGACTCAGGGTACGAGCAGTACTTC. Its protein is CASSDSGYEQYF.